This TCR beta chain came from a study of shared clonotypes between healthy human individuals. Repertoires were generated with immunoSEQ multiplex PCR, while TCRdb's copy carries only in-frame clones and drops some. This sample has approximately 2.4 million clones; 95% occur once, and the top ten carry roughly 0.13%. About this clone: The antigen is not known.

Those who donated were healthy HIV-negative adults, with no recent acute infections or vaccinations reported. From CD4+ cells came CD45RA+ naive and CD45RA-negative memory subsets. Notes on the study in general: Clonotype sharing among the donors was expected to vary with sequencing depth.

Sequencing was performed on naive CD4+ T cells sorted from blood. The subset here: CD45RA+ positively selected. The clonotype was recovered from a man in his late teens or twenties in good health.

The CDR3 DNA is TGCGCCAGCAGCCAATCGATGGCGGGAGGCTACAATGAGCAGTTCTTC. This codes for CASSQSMAGGYNEQFF. The J gene is TRBJ2-1, the V gene TRBV4-1; TRBD2 matches at 8 bases. J lost 3 bases, V lost 2 bases, and 6 bases had no gene match. The CDR3 consists of 16 residues. The germline CDR1 and CDR2 sequences are MGHRA and YSYEKL.